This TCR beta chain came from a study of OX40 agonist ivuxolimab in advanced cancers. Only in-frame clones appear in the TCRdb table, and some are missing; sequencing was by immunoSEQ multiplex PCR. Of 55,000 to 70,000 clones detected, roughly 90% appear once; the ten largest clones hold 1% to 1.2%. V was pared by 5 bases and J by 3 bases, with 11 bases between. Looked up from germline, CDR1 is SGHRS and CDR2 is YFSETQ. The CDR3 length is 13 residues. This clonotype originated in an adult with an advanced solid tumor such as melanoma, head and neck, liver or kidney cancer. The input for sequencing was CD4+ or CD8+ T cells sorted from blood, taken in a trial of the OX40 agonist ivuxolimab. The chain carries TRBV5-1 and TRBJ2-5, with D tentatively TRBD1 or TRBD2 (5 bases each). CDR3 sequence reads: CASRARGEETQYF. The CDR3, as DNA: TGCGCCAGCAGAGCAAGGGGAGAAGAGACCCAGTACTTC.